The present TCR beta chain was sequenced within a study of OX40 agonist ivuxolimab in advanced cancers. Study-level findings and limits: The authors also found low normalized T-cell clonal expansion in some nonresponders.

Trimming took off 4 bases at V and 10 bases at J, with 20 bases between the two ends. Germline V gives CDR1 SEHNR, CDR2 FQNEAQ (reference sequence). The CDR3 extends over 16 amino acids. As for this clone: Its target is unknown.

Produced via immunoSEQ multiplex PCR; TCRdb's table is partial and in-frame only. Of around 80,000 clones listed, roughly 94% are singletons. The rearrangement uses TRBV7-9 and TRBJ1-6; no reliable D call. The source was CD4+ or CD8+ T cells sorted from blood, collected in a trial of the OX40 agonist ivuxolimab. This TCR was sampled from an adult with an advanced solid tumor such as melanoma, head and neck, liver or kidney cancer. CDR3 amino acids: CASSSPQAATDSPLHF. DNA of the CDR3: TGTGCCAGCAGCTCCCCCCAAGCGGCTACTGACTCACCCCTCCACTTT. The whole variable domain, filled in from reference TRBV7-9 and TRBJ1-6, reads DTGVSQNPRHKITKRGQNVTFRCDPISEHNRLYWYRQTLGQGPEFLTYFQNEAQLEKSRLLSDRFSAERPKGSFSTLEIQRTEQGDSAMYLCASSSPQAATDSPLHFGNGTRLTVT.